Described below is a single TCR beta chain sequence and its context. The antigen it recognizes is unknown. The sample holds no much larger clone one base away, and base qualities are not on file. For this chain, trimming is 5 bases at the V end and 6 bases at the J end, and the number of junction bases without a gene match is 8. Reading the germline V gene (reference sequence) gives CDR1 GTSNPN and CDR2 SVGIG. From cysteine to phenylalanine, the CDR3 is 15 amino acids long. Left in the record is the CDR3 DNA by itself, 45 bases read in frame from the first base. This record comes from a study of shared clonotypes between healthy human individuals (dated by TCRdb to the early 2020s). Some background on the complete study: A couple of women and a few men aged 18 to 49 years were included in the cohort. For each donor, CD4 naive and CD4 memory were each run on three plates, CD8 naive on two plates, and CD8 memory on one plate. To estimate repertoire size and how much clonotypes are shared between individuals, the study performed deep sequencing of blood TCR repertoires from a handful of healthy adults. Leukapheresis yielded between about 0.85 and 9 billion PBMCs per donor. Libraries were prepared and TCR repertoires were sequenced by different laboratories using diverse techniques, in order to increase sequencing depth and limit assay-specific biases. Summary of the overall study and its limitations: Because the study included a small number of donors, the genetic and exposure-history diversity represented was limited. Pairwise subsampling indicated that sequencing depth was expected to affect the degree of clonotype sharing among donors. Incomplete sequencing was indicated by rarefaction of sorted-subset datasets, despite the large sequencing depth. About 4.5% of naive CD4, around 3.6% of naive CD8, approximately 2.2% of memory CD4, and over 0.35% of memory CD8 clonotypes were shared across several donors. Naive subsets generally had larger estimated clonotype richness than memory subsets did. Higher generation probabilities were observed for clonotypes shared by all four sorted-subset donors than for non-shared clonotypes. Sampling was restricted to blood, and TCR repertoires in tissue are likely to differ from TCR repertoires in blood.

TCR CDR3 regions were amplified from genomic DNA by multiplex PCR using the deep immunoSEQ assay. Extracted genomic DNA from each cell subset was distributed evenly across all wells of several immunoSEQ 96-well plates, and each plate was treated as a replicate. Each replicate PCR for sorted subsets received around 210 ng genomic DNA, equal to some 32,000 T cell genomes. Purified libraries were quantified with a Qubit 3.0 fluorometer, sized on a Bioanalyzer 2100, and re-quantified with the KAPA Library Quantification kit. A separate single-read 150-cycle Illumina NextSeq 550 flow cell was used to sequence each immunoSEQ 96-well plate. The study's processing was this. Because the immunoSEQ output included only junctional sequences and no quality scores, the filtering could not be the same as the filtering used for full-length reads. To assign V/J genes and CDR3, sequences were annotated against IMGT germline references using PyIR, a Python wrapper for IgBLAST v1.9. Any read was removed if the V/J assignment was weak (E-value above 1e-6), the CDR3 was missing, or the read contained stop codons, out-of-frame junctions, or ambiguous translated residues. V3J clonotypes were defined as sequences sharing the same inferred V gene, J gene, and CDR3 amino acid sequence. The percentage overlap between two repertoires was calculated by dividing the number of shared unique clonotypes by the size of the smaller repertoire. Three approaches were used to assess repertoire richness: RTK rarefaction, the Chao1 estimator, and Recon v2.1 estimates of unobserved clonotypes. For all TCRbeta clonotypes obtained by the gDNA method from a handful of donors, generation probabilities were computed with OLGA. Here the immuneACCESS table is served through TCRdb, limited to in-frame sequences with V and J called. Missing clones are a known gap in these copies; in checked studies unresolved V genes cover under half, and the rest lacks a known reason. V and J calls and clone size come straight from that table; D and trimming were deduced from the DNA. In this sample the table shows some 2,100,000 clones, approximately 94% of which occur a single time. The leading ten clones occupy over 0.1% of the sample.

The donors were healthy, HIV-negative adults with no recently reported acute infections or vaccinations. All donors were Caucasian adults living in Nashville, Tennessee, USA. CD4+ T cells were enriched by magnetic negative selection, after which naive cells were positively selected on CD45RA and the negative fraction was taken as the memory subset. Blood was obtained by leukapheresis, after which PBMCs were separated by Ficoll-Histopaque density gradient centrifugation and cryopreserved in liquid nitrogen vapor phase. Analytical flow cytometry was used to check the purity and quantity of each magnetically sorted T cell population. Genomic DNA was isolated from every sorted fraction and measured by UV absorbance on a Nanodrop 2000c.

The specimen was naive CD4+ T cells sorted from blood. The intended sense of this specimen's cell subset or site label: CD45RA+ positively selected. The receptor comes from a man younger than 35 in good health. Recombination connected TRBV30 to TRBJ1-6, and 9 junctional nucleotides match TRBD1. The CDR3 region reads CAWASGTGSNSPLHF. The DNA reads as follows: TGTGCCTGGGCGTCCGGGACAGGGAGTAATTCACCCCTCCACTTT. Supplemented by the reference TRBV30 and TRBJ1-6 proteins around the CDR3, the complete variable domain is SQTIHQWPATLVQPVGSPLSLECTVEGTSNPNLYWYRQAAGRGLQLLFYSVGIGQISSEVPQNLSASRPQDRQFILSSKKLLLSDSGFYLCAWASGTGSNSPLHFGNGTRLTVT.